This TCR delta chain was recorded in a study of Vδ1+ human thymocytes. The CDR3 extends over 21 amino acids. Germline CDR1 TSWWSYY, CDR2 QGS. The V and J ends lost 0 bases and 2 bases, in that order; junction bases with no gene match: 17. Study-level results: Thymic TRG and TRD repertoires appeared highly polyclonal.

The template was reverse-transcribed extracted RNA. Pooled V-gene forward primers with one constant-region reverse primer generated the CDR3 amplicons by multiplex PCR. TCRdb reanalysed the multiplex PCR reads with CATT. This sample has about 75,000 delta-chain clones, with 30% to 40% found just once. A remark on this clone: Antigen specificity is unknown.

Sequencing was performed on Vdelta1+ gamma-delta thymocytes from the thymus. Indicated subset: FACS-sorted CD3+ TCRalphabeta- TCRVdelta1+ TCRVdelta2- thymocytes. The origin of this receptor is a boy in the first two years of life who had congenital heart surgery. The chain couples TRDV1 to TRDJ1; 11 bases match TRDD3. The CDR3 here is CALGELPFAGGYLWVTDKLIF. In nucleotides, the CDR3 is TGTGCTCTTGGGGAACTTCCCTTTGCTGGGGGATACCTCTGGGTAACCGATAAACTCATCTTT.